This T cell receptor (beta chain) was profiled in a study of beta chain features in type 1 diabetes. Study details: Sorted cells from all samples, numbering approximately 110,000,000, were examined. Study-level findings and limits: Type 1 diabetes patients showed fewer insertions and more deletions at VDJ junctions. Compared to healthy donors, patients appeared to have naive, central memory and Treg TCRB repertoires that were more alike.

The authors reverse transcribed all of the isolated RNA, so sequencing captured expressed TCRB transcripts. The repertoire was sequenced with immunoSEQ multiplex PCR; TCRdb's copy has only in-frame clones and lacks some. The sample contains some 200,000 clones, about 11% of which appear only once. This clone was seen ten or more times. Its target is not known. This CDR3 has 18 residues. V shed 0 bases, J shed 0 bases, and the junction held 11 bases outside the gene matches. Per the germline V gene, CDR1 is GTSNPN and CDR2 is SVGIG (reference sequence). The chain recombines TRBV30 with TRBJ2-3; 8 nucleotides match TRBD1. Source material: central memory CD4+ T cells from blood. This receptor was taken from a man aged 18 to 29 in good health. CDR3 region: CAWSVKGRQGTSTDTQYF. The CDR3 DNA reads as TGTGCCTGGAGTGTAAAGGGACGACAGGGGACAAGCACAGATACGCAGTATTTT.